The rows below give T cell receptor beta chains drawn from one sample of a study of cytomegalovirus exposure and HLA in healthy donors. Clones were sequenced by immunoSEQ multiplex PCR, and TCRdb holds only the in-frame ones, with some missing. The table shows some 180,000 clones, with roughly 78% occurring only once. Sample: PBMCs. These receptors originate from a woman under 40 in good health and CMV-seropositive. The CDR3 runs from the conserved cysteine through the conserved F or W. D genes are given only for firm matches. The listing skips clone size in some rows; elsewhere it reads once, few, many or a size class.

once,TRBD2,TRBJ2-7,TRBV6-1,CASSARDSGRYEQYF,TGTGCCAGCAGTGCCCGGGACTCCGGGAGGTACGAGCAGTACTTC
NA,TRBD2,TRBJ2-3,TRBV4-2,CASSQAIAGDEIDTQYF,TGTGCCAGCAGCCAAGCAATAGCGGGAGATGAAATAGATACGCAGTATTTT
NA,NA,TRBJ2-5,TRBV4-3,CASSQDYAGAETQYF,TGCGCCAGCAGCCAAGATTACGCGGGGGCAGAGACCCAGTACTTC
NA,TRBD2,TRBJ2-7,TRBV5-6,CASSLGFLAGDLYEQYF,TGTGCCAGCAGCTTGGGTTTTCTAGCGGGAGACCTCTACGAGCAGTACTTC
once,TRBD1,TRBJ2-2,TRBV4-1,CASSQAPGQGAAGELFF,TGCGCCAGCAGCCAAGCCCCGGGACAGGGGGCGGCCGGGGAGCTGTTTTTT
NA,TRBD1,TRBJ1-5,TRBV11-2,CASSRRPGTVNQPQHF,TGTGCCAGCAGCCGTCGACCCGGGACAGTCAATCAGCCCCAGCATTTT
few,TRBD2,TRBJ2-1,TRBV6-1,CASKSGGAYNEQFF,TGTGCCAGCAAAAGCGGGGGAGCCTACAATGAGCAGTTCTTC
NA,TRBD1,TRBJ1-1,TRBV6-6,CASSLRPQGDTEAFF,TGTGCCAGCAGCCTCCGACCCCAGGGGGACACTGAAGCTTTCTTT
NA,NA,TRBJ2-5,TRBV7-2,CASSLLASQETQYF,TGTGCCAGCAGCTTACTAGCCTCACAAGAGACCCAGTACTTC
NA,TRBD1,TRBJ2-7,TRBV10-3,CATSRTGDEQYF,TGTGCCACCTCCAGGACAGGGGACGAGCAGTACTTC
NA,TRBD2,TRBJ2-3,TRBV6-6,CASSSPGAGEVNTQYF,TGTGCCAGCAGCTCCCCCGGAGCGGGGGAGGTGAATACGCAGTATTTT
few,TRBD1,TRBJ2-7,TRBV29-1,CSVLTGAHEQYF,TGCAGCGTCCTGACAGGGGCACACGAGCAGTACTTC
NA,TRBD1,TRBJ1-4,TRBV7-7,CASSQGGTGSEKLFF,TGTGCCAGCAGCCAGGGAGGGACAGGGAGCGAAAAACTGTTTTTT
NA,TRBD2,TRBJ2-3,TRBV4-1,CASSQERAGVALTDTQYF,TGCGCCAGCAGCCAAGAAAGGGCGGGAGTGGCACTCACAGATACGCAGTATTTT
NA,TRBD1,TRBJ1-4,TRBV13,CASSQGQGEEGEKLFF,TGTGCCAGCAGCCAGGGACAGGGCGAAGAAGGTGAAAAACTGTTTTTT
NA,TRBD2,TRBJ2-7,TRBV27,CASSLKRELYEQYF,TGTGCCAGCAGTTTAAAGCGGGAGCTGTACGAGCAGTACTTC
few,TRBD2,TRBJ2-5,TRBV5-6,CASSLVAGAKQETQYF,TGTGCCAGCAGCCTAGTAGCGGGAGCCAAGCAAGAGACCCAGTACTTC
NA,NA,TRBJ2-2,TRBV29-1,CSVAGGLDTGELFF,TGCAGCGTTGCTGGGGGCCTCGACACCGGGGAGCTGTTTTTT
NA,NA,TRBJ2-2,TRBV2,CASTVQAGHTGELFF,TGTGCCAGCACCGTACAGGCAGGGCACACCGGGGAGCTGTTTTTT
NA,TRBD1,TRBJ1-5,TRBV4-1,CASSPQGAEYQPQHF,TGCGCCAGCAGCCCTCAGGGGGCTGAATATCAGCCCCAGCATTTT
few,NA,TRBJ2-1,TRBV27,CASSFAGTLSYNEQFF,TGTGCCAGCAGTTTCGCCGGGACTCTTTCCTACAATGAGCAGTTCTTC
NA,TRBD1,TRBJ1-1,TRBV29-1,CSVVEDRVDTEAFF,TGCAGCGTCGTGGAGGACAGGGTAGATACTGAAGCTTTCTTT
once,NA,TRBJ2-7,TRBV11-2,CASSLGVRSYEQYF,TGTGCCAGCAGCTTAGGCGTCCGTTCCTACGAGCAGTACTTC
NA,NA,TRBJ2-1,TRBV30,CAWGLTEQFF,TGTGCCTGGGGACTAACTGAGCAGTTCTTC
once,TRBD1,TRBJ1-1,TRBV11-2,CASSLDRTGGTEAFF,TGTGCCAGCAGCTTAGATCGTACAGGGGGGACTGAAGCTTTCTTT
NA,TRBD1,TRBJ2-3,TRBV6-4,CASTQTGGTDTQYF,TGTGCCAGCACTCAGACAGGGGGTACAGATACGCAGTATTTT
NA,NA,TRBJ2-7,TRBV4-2,CASSQDWSGSYEQYF,TGTGCCAGCAGCCAAGATTGGAGTGGCTCCTACGAGCAGTACTTC
few,NA,TRBJ1-4,TRBV14,CASSGGAPNEKLFF,TGTGCCAGTTCGGGGGGGGCGCCGAATGAAAAACTGTTTTTT
NA,NA,TRBJ1-1,TRBV7-9,CASSLPGGTEAFF,TGTGCCAGCAGCTTACCAGGAGGGACTGAAGCTTTCTTT
NA,TRBD2,TRBJ2-1,TRBV9,CASSVDSSGRIFEQFF,TGTGCCAGCAGCGTAGACTCTAGCGGGAGAATATTTGAGCAGTTCTTC
NA,NA,TRBJ2-7,TRBV5-5,CASSHYEQYF,TGTGCCAGCAGCCATTACGAGCAGTACTTC
NA,TRBD1,TRBJ2-7,TRBV29-1,CSVRGIGYEQYF,TGCAGCGTCAGGGGGATAGGGTACGAGCAGTACTTC
NA,TRBD1,TRBJ2-2,TRBV7-2,CASSLEGTDTGELFF,TGTGCCAGCAGCTTAGAAGGGACAGACACCGGGGAGCTGTTTTTT
once,NA,TRBJ2-7,TRBV4-3,CASSPDFYEQYF,TGCGCCAGCAGCCCCGACTTCTACGAGCAGTACTTC
NA,TRBD1,TRBJ2-3,TRBV27,CASSRGWWSGTGGPVNTDTQYF,TGTGCCAGCAGTAGAGGGTGGTGGTCCGGGACAGGAGGCCCAGTAAACACAGATACGCAGTATTTT
NA,TRBD1,TRBJ1-1,TRBV5-6,CASSLGSRQGYPEAFF,TGTGCCAGCAGCTTGGGATCGCGACAGGGGTACCCTGAAGCTTTCTTT
NA,NA,TRBJ1-2,TRBV25-1,CASSESQGTPSYGYTF,TGTGCCAGCAGTGAATCTCAGGGAACCCCTTCCTATGGCTACACCTTC
NA,TRBD2,TRBJ2-7,TRBV7-9,CASSSSTSGAYEQYF,TGTGCCAGCAGCTCCTCGACTAGCGGAGCCTACGAGCAGTACTTC
NA,TRBD2,TRBJ2-1,TRBV29-1,CSAGTSDHNEQFF,TGCAGCGCCGGGACTAGCGATCACAATGAGCAGTTCTTC
NA,TRBD1,TRBJ2-7,TRBV15,CATSRDRGPPLRQYF,TGTGCCACCAGCAGAGACAGGGGGCCCCCCCTAAGGCAGTACTTC
NA,TRBD1,TRBJ1-2,TRBV4-3,CASSQDRRDRPNYGYTF,TGCGCCAGCAGCCAAGACCGAAGGGACAGGCCGAACTATGGCTACACCTTC
NA,NA,TRBJ2-7,TRBV9,CASSLGQGGEQYF,TGTGCCAGCAGCCTAGGCCAGGGTGGCGAGCAGTACTTC
NA,NA,TRBJ2-7,TRBV7-8,CASSLRSGPSSYEQYF,TGTGCCAGCAGCTTAAGAAGCGGGCCGAGCTCCTACGAGCAGTACTTC
once,TRBD2,TRBJ2-3,TRBV7-2,CASSSLLAGASTDTQYF,TGTGCCAGCAGCTCGCTTCTAGCGGGGGCTAGCACAGATACGCAGTATTTT
NA,NA,TRBJ2-5,TRBV11-3,CASSPRIQGRETQYF,TGTGCCAGCAGCCCCAGAATACAGGGAAGAGAGACCCAGTACTTC
NA,NA,TRBJ1-1,TRBV6-5,CASSYGGFTEAFF,TGTGCCAGCAGTTACGGGGGGTTCACTGAAGCTTTCTTT
NA,NA,TRBJ2-2,TRBV5-4,CASSLTGDTGELFF,TGTGCCAGCAGCTTGACCGGGGACACCGGGGAGCTGTTTTTT
NA,TRBD1,TRBJ2-1,TRBV5-4,CASSGLDRADNEQFF,TGTGCCAGCAGTGGATTGGACAGGGCAGACAATGAGCAGTTCTTC